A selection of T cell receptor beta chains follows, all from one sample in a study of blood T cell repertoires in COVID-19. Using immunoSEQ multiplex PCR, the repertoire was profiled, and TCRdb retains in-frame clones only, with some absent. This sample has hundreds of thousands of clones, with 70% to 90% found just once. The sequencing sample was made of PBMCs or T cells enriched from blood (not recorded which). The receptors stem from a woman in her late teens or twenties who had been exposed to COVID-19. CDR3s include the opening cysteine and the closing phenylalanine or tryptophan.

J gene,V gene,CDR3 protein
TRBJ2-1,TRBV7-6,CASSLSEVGYNEQFF
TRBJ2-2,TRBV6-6,CASSTGIGVTGELFF
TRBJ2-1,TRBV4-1,CASSQSYRQGGDEQFF
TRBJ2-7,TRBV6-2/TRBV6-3,CASSYPPSLAGVTYEQYF
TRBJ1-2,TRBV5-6,CASSWTGIPYGYTF
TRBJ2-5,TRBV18,CASSPILVETQYF
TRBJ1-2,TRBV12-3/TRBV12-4,CASSQQQIRGYTF
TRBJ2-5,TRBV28,CATVRGGISYQETQYF
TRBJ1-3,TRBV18,CASSLPSTVPSGNTIYF
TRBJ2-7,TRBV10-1,CASSEHSDGRLYEQYF
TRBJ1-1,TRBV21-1,CASSRWTGSEAFF
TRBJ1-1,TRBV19,CASSIDTGTGSNTEAFF